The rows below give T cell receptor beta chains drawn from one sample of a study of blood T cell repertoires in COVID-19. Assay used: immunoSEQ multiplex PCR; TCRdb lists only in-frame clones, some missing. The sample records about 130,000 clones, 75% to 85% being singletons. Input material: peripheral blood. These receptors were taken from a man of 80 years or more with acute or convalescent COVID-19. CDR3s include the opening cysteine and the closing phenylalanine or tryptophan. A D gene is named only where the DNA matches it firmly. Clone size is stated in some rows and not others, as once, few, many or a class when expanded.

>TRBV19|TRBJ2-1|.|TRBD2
CASSIERGVYNEQFF
TGTGCCAGTAGTATAGAGCGGGGGGTCTACAATGAGCAGTTCTTC
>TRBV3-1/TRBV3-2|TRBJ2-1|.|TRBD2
CATSPGLAGGQGEQFF
TGTGCCACCTCTCCGGGACTAGCGGGGGGGCAAGGTGAGCAGTTCTTC
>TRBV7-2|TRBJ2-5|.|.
CASSLDSRTDQETQYF
TGTGCCAGCAGCTTAGATAGTAGGACAGATCAAGAGACCCAGTACTTC
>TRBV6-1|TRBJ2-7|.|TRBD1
CASSGTGTGGLYEQYF
TGTGCCAGCAGTGGCACCGGGACAGGGGGCTTGTACGAGCAGTACTTC
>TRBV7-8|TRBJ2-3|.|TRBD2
CASSLVVRLAGDTQYF
TGTGCCAGCAGCTTAGTGGTCCGACTAGCGGGGGATACGCAGTATTTT
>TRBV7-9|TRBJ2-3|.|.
CASSLAQFASTDTQYF
TGTGCCAGCAGCTTAGCACAGTTCGCTAGCACAGATACGCAGTATTTT
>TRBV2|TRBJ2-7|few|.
CASNYGDEQYF
TGTGCCAGCAATTACGGGGACGAGCAGTACTTC
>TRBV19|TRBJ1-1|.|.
CARPIALNTEAFF
TGTGCCAGACCTATAGCTTTGAACACTGAAGCTTTCTTT
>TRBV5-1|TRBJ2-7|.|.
CASSPEGYGYEQYF
TGCGCCAGCAGCCCTGAGGGATACGGCTACGAGCAGTACTTC
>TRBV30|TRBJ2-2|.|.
CAWSGGPNTGELFF
TGTGCCTGGTCCGGGGGGCCGAACACCGGGGAGCTGTTTTTT
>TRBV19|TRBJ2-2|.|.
CASSMVRRVGTGELFF
TGTGCCAGTAGTATGGTTAGGAGGGTTGGCACCGGGGAGCTGTTTTTT
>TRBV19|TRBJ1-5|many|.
CASSVARSNQPQHF
TGTGCCAGTAGTGTTGCTAGGAGCAATCAGCCCCAGCATTTT
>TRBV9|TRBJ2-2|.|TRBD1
CASSPTGTAGELFF
TGTGCCAGCAGCCCGACTGGGACAGCCGGGGAGCTGTTTTTT
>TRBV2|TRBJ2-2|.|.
CASLPQRTGELFF
TGTGCCAGCCTCCCCCAGCGGACCGGGGAGCTGTTTTTT
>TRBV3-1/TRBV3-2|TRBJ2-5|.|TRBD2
CASSLLAGTQETQYF
TGTGCCAGCAGCCTTTTAGCGGGGACACAAGAGACCCAGTACTTC
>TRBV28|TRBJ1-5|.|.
CASREQGPGQPQHF
TGTGCCAGCAGAGAACAGGGTCCGGGTCAGCCCCAGCATTTT
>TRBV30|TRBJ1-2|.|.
CAWSVPGVGYTF
TGTGCCTGGAGTGTCCCAGGGGTCGGCTACACCTTC
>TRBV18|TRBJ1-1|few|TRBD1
CASSDRANTEAFF
TGTGCCAGCTCGGACAGGGCTAACACTGAAGCTTTCTTT
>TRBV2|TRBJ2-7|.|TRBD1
CASSWGQGYEQYF
TGTGCCAGCAGTTGGGGACAGGGCTACGAGCAGTACTTC
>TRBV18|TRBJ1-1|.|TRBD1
CASSLSPGTVNTEAFF
TGTGCCAGCTCTCTCAGTCCCGGGACAGTGAACACTGAAGCTTTCTTT
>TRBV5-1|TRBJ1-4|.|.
CASSLSGDYGEKLFF
TGCGCCAGCAGCTTGAGTGGGGACTATGGTGAAAAACTGTTTTTT
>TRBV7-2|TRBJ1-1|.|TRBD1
CASSLTTGGTEAFF
TGTGCCAGCAGCTTAACAACAGGGGGCACTGAAGCTTTCTTT
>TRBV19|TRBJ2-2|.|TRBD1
CASRTDRASGELFF
TGTGCCAGTAGAACGGACAGGGCCTCCGGGGAGCTGTTTTTT
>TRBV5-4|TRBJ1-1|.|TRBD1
CASSRTGSTEAFF
TGTGCCAGCAGCCGGACAGGGTCGACTGAAGCTTTCTTT
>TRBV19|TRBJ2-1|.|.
CASSAENQDEQFF
TGTGCCAGTAGTGCCGAGAATCAGGATGAGCAGTTCTTC
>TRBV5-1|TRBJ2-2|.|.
CASSIDSANTGELFF
TGCGCCAGCAGCATAGACAGTGCGAACACCGGGGAGCTGTTTTTT
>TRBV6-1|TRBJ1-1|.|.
CASSEEGAEAFF
TGTGCCAGCAGTGAAGAGGGAGCCGAGGCTTTCTTT
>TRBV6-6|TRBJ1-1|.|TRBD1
CASIIRGPNTEAFF
TGTGCCAGCATCATCAGGGGGCCGAACACTGAAGCTTTCTTT
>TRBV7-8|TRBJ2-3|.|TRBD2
CASSRYPGGAGTDTQYF
TGTGCCAGCAGTCGATACCCCGGGGGGGCGGGCACAGATACGCAGTATTTT
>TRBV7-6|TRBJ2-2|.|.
CASSLVGLGRATGELFF
TGTGCCAGCAGCTTAGTCGGTTTAGGCAGGGCCACCGGGGAGCTGTTTTTT
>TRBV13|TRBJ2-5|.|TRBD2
CASSRRLAGGGETQYF
TGTGCCAGCAGCCGTAGGCTAGCGGGGGGGGGTGAGACCCAGTACTTC
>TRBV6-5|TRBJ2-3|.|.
CAAQRGGDTDTQYF
TGTGCCGCCCAAAGGGGTGGGGATACAGATACGCAGTATTTT
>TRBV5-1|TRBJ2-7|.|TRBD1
CATRGQGALEQYF
TGCGCCACCCGGGGACAGGGAGCCCTCGAGCAGTACTTC
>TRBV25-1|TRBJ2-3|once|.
CASEGRLSTDTQYF
TGTGCCAGCGAGGGTAGGCTTAGCACAGATACGCAGTATTTT
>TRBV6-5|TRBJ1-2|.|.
CASSYAAGQNYGYTF
TGTGCCAGCAGTTACGCGGCAGGGCAGAACTATGGCTACACCTTC
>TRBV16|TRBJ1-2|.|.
CASSQTGVNGYTF
TGTGCCAGCAGCCAAACCGGGGTAAATGGCTACACCTTC
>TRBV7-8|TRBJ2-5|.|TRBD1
CASSFRGRDETQYF
TGTGCCAGCAGCTTCAGGGGGAGAGACGAGACCCAGTACTTC
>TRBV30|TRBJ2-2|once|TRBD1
CAWSVGQVSVGELFF
TGTGCCTGGAGTGTGGGACAGGTTAGCGTCGGGGAGCTGTTTTTT
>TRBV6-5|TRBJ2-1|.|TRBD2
CASRAGGTYNEQFF
TGTGCCAGCAGAGCGGGGGGCACCTACAATGAGCAGTTCTTC
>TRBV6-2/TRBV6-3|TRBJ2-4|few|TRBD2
CASSKQAGAGRNIQYF
TGTGCCAGCAGTAAACAAGCGGGGGCCGGGAGAAACATTCAGTACTTC
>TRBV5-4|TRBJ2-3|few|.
CASSWGAGAGDTQYF
TGTGCCAGCAGCTGGGGGGCGGGGGCCGGAGATACGCAGTATTTT